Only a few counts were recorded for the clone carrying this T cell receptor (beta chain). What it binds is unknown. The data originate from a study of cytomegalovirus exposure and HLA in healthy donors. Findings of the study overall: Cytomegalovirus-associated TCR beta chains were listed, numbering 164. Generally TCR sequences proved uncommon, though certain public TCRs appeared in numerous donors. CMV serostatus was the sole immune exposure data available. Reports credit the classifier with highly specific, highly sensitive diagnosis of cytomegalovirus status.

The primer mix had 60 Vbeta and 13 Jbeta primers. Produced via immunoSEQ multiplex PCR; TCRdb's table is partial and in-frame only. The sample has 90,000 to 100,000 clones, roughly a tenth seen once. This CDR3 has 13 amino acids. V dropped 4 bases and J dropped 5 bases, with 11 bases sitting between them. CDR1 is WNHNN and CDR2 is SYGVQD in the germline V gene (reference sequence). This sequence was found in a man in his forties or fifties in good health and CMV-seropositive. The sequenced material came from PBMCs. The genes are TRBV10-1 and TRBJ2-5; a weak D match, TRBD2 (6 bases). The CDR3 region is CASSVRLEETQYF. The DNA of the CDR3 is TGCGCCAGCAGTGTCCGACTAGAGGAGACCCAGTACTTC.